Listed here are 20 T cell receptor beta chains from one sample, sequenced in a study of OX40 agonist ivuxolimab in advanced cancers. Data came from immunoSEQ multiplex PCR; TCRdb stores just in-frame clones and leaves some out. The table shows 59,000 or so clones, with about 80% occurring only once. The specimen comprised CD4+ or CD8+ T cells sorted from blood, sampled in a trial of the OX40 agonist ivuxolimab. The receptor source for this set is an adult with an advanced solid tumor such as melanoma, head and neck, liver or kidney cancer.

The rearrangement joins TRBV5-1 to TRBJ2-7, with 9 bases aligning to TRBD1. Germline V gene data show CDR1 as SGHRS and CDR2 as YFSETQ. The junction had 7 bases not matched to a gene; V was cut back by 0 bases and J by 3 bases. This CDR3 spans 16 amino acids. This CDR3 reads CASSLASGTGNYEQYF. CDR3 coding DNA: TGCGCCAGCAGCTTGGCCTCCGGGACAGGGAACTACGAGCAGTACTTC.

The rearrangement links TRBV30 to TRBJ2-3; TRBD2 agrees at 8 bases. The germline V gene has CDR1 GTSNPN and CDR2 SVGIG (reference sequence). CDR3 length: 14 residues. V gave up 5 bases and J gave up 4 bases; unmatched junction bases: 8. CDR3: CAWGLAPSADTQYF. The DNA for the CDR3 is TGTGCCTGGGGACTAGCCCCTTCAGCAGATACGCAGTATTTT.

The J gene is TRBJ2-7, the V gene TRBV6-1; 11 nucleotides line up with TRBD1. The length of the CDR3 is 16 residues. Germline V gives CDR1 MNHNS, CDR2 SASEGT. The V gene end was trimmed by 4 bases and the J gene end by 2 bases; junction bases not matched to a gene: 7. The DNA for the CDR3 is TGTGCCAGCAGTGGCCCCCGGGACAGGGGGACCTACGAGCAGTACTTC. Translating gives CASSGPRDRGTYEQYF.

The chain recombines TRBV19 with TRBJ2-3; D may be TRBD1 (5 bases). Between the trimmed V and J ends, which lost 6 bases and 1 base, there was a span of 8 bases. This CDR3 comprises 13 residues. Germline CDR1 is LNHDA and CDR2 is SQIVND (reference sequence). The CDR3 nucleotides read TGTGCCAGTAGGGGCAGGGGCACAGATACGCAGTATTTT. As protein: CASRGRGTDTQYF.

The rearrangement uses TRBV19 and TRBJ2-2; D not certain. The CDR3 consists of 14 residues. The germline V and J ends were trimmed by 2 bases and 4 bases, with 8 bases remaining between them. Germline V gene lookup returns CDR1 LNHDA and CDR2 SQIVND (reference sequence). CDR3 residues: CASSIRQFTGELFF. CDR3 in DNA: TGTGCCAGTAGTATAAGGCAGTTCACCGGGGAGCTGTTTTTT.

V usage is TRBV7-8 and J usage is TRBJ2-7, with TRBD1 as a possible D gene (6 bases). The germline CDR1 and CDR2 sequences are SGHVS and FQNEAQ. The CDR3 is 16 amino acids. The V end lost 5 bases, the J end lost 2 bases, and 19 bases lay between the germline ends. Written as DNA, the CDR3 is TGTGCCAGCAGCCCAACAGGGAGAGCCTCTACCTACGAGCAGTACTTC. It translates to CASSPTGRASTYEQYF.

This chain joins TRBV11-2 and TRBJ1-5; no definite D call. The CDR3 has 15 residues. The V end was cut by 3 bases, the J end by 1 base, with 10 bases between. The germline CDR1 and CDR2 sequences are SGHAT and FQNNGV. The DNA for the CDR3 is TGTGCCAGCAGCTTGGGTCCCGGAAGCAATCAGCCCCAGCATTTT. Encoded protein: CASSLGPGSNQPQHF.

CDR3 bases: TGCGCCAGCAGCTGGGCGGACCGCTCTGGGGCCAACGTCCTGACTTTC. Residues: CASSWADRSGANVLTF. The rearrangement links TRBV5-1 to TRBJ2-6, with D unresolved. V dropped 3 bases and J dropped 0 bases, with 10 bases sitting between them. The V gene's germline CDR1 is SGHRS and CDR2 YFSETQ. This CDR3 has 16 residues.

The V call is TRBV11-2, the J call TRBJ1-1, with D hard to call. CDR3 size: 16 residues. Trimming took 4 bases from V and 0 from J, leaving 15 bases between them. Germline lookup yields CDR1 SGHAT and CDR2 FQNNGV. CDR3 residues: CASSSLLSRLNTEAFF. As DNA, the CDR3 is TGTGCCAGCAGCTCTCTCCTCAGCCGCCTGAACACTGAAGCTTTCTTT.

The CDR3 spells CASRTGGRESTHEQYF. CDR3 nucleotide sequence: TGTGCCAGTAGGACCGGTGGGCGGGAGTCTACCCACGAGCAGTACTTC. The rearrangement joins TRBV19 to TRBJ2-7; TRBD2 aligns across 7 bases. The CDR3 contains 16 residues. The V and J ends lost 6 bases and 5 bases, in that order; junction bases with no gene match: 16. The germline V gene encodes CDR1 LNHDA and CDR2 SQIVND (reference sequence).

For this clone: Germline and junction disagree at one end, which may indicate a read error. V usage is TRBV6-1 and J usage is TRBJ1-4; D call uncertain. There are 9 residues in the CDR3. Per germline, CDR1 MNHNS and CDR2 SASEGT. The CDR3 nucleotides are TGTGCCAGCAGTTATATGTGCCTCTTT. Translation: CASSYMCLF.

The chain is built from TRBV11-2 and TRBJ2-3, with D perhaps assigned TRBD1 or TRBD2 (6 bases each). Trimming cost V 0 bases and J 4 bases, with 8 bases left between them. The CDR3 totals 14 residues. Germline CDR1 reads SGHAT; CDR2 reads FQNNGV. The CDR3 loop reads CASSLERGADTQYF. The CDR3, as DNA: TGTGCCAGCAGCTTAGAGAGGGGGGCAGATACGCAGTATTTT.

V is TRBV19 and J is TRBJ2-1; TRBD2 matches at 9 bases. The CDR3 totals 13 residues. Germline V CDR1 and CDR2: LNHDA, SQIVND (reference sequence). V was clipped by 6 bases and J by 5 bases; unmatched bases: 2. Written as DNA, the CDR3 is TGTGCCAGTAGGGTAGCGGGGGACAATGAGCAGTTCTTC. Translating gives CASRVAGDNEQFF.

V and J are TRBV5-1 and TRBJ2-5, with TRBD2 identical over 8 bases. V trimming: 0 bases; J trimming: 0 bases; junction bases outside the gene matches: 1. The CDR3 contains 15 residues. Germline lookup yields CDR1 SGHRS and CDR2 YFSETQ. CDR3 nucleotide sequence: TGCGCCAGCAGCTTGGTAGCGGGGTACCAAGAGACCCAGTACTTC. Protein sequence: CASSLVAGYQETQYF.

The gene calls are TRBV19 and TRBJ2-7, with D hard to call. This CDR3 has 12 residues. V was clipped by 6 bases and J by 3 bases, with 9 bases between them. Germline CDR1 is LNHDA and CDR2 is SQIVND (reference sequence). The CDR3 DNA follows: TGTGCCAGTAGGAAGCAGCACTACGAGCAGTACTTC. It codes for CASRKQHYEQYF.

V and J are TRBV7-9 and TRBJ2-3; D ambiguous. Germline lookup yields CDR1 SEHNR and CDR2 FQNEAQ (reference sequence). This CDR3 region has 13 residues. Trimming took off 1 base at V and 0 bases at J, with 2 bases between the two ends. CDR3 protein: CASSLDSTDTQYF. DNA for the CDR3: TGTGCCAGCAGCTTAGATAGCACAGATACGCAGTATTTT.

The V call is TRBV20-1, the J call TRBJ2-1; D remains ambiguous. Germline CDR1 DFQATT, CDR2 SNEGSKA (reference sequence). The CDR3 spans 11 residues. The V end was cut by 4 bases, the J end by 5 bases, with 6 bases between. This chain's CDR3 is CSATAHNEQFF. CDR3 DNA: TGCAGTGCTACTGCCCACAATGAGCAGTTCTTC.

Turning to this clone: Sequence at one end of the junction differs from germline and may be a read error. The sample carries other DNA sequences with the same CDR3. The DNA of the CDR3 is TGTGCCAGTAGTTCCCCCCCAAAAGCTTTCTTT. Its protein is CASSSPPKAFF. The gene calls are TRBV6-5 and TRBJ1-1; D remains unclear. The CDR3 contains 11 residues. Germline loops: CDR1 MNHEY, CDR2 SVGAGI.

This clone was counted between two and nine times. DNA of the CDR3: TGTGCCAGCAGCCCAGGGACGGCGGACAATCAGCCCCAGCATTTT. Its protein is CASSPGTADNQPQHF. The V and J genes are TRBV7-2 and TRBJ1-5, with a weak D call TRBD1 (5 bases). Trimming removed 5 bases at V and 3 bases at J, with 14 bases between. This CDR3 has 15 residues. CDR1 SGHTA and CDR2 FQGNSA come from the germline V gene. Full variable domain (missing parts from reference TRBV7-2 and TRBJ1-5): GAGVSQSPSNKVTEKGKDVELRCDPISGHTALYWYRQSLGQGLEFLIYFQGNSAPDKSGLPSDRFSAERTGGSVSTLTIQRTQQEDSAVYLCASSPGTADNQPQHFGDGTRLSIL.

This clone occurred once. The same CDR3 also results from other DNA sequences found in this sample. The V call is TRBV28, the J call TRBJ2-2; no clear D gene. The V and J ends lost 2 bases and 6 bases respectively, with 13 bases between them. The CDR3 loop spans 15 amino acids. CDR1 is MDHEN and CDR2 is SYDVKM in the germline V gene. The CDR3 protein is CASSLGSAGSGELFF. CDR3 in DNA: TGTGCCAGCAGTTTAGGGTCGGCCGGTTCCGGGGAGCTGTTTTTT.